This T cell receptor beta chain was obtained from a study of T-cell memory formation after mild COVID-19. The V end lost 0 bases, the J end lost 5 bases, and 19 bases lay between the germline ends. The CDR3 has 17 residues. CDR1 is MNHEY, CDR2 SVGEGT, per germline. Via MiXCR, TCRdb re-called the 5' RACE reads, giving one row per CDR3 protein. Here the sample spans 100,000 to 130,000 distinct CDR3 sequences, under 15% being singletons. This clonotype was counted between two and nine times. The TCR originated in a man aged 18 to 30 who had mild COVID-19 (a few samples of this study predate the infection). Cell type and time point are not known. The chain uses TRBV6-2 or TRBV6-3 and TRBJ1-2; D may be TRBD1 (5 bases). The specimen sequenced was PBMCs or a T cell subset sorted from them (not recorded which). CDR3 region: CASSYSRGAEPTYGYTF. The DNA for the CDR3 is TGTGCCAGCAGTTACTCGAGGGGAGCAGAGCCTACTTATGGCTACACCTTC.